This T cell receptor beta chain was sequenced for a study of blood T cell repertoires in COVID-19. Turning to the study itself: Donors in the United States, Italy and Spain gave samples during acute or convalescent COVID-19.

Trimming stripped 7 bases from V and 2 bases from J, with 15 bases between. The germline gives CDR1 SGHTA, CDR2 FQGNSA. The CDR3 loop spans 16 amino acids. In the authors' workflow: Nucleated cell counts were estimated from reference gene primer amplification. TCRdb keeps only in-frame clones here, not all; method: immunoSEQ multiplex PCR. V and J calls and clone size are given by that table; D and trimming were obtained from the DNA. The table includes some 190,000 clones, less than 80% detected once. This chain links TRBV7-2 with TRBJ2-6; unclear D gene. This clonotype was obtained from a woman aged 50 to 60 with acute or convalescent COVID-19. Specimen: peripheral blood. DNA of the CDR3: TGTGCCAGCATCAAAACGCAGAACCCTGGGGCCAACGTCCTGACTTTC. This encodes CASIKTQNPGANVLTF.